The entry below gives a single TCR beta chain sequence along with its context. This CDR3 has 14 residues. From germline, CDR1 is MGHRA and CDR2 YSYEKL. Trimming pared 2 bases from V and 1 base from J, leaving 9 bases between. This entry comes from a study of blood T cell repertoires in COVID-19. Recovery meant two consecutive negative NP/OP PCR tests, professional clearance, or resolved symptoms. Methods used by the authors: Amplified reference gene primers provided the basis for estimating nucleated cell counts. Profiling relied on immunoSEQ multiplex PCR, and the TCRdb table lists in-frame clones only, not all of them. V and J calls and clone size are those listed in that table; D and trimming were worked out from the DNA. The data show approximately 170,000 clones, around 80% seen once.

Material: PBMCs or T cells enriched from blood (not recorded which). The chain has TRBV4-1 and TRBJ2-7, with a weak D call TRBD1 (6 bases). The source is a woman aged 45-65 years who had recovered from COVID-19. DNA of the CDR3: TGCGCCAGCAGCCAAACCGGGACATCCTACGAGCAGTACTTC. It codes for CASSQTGTSYEQYF.